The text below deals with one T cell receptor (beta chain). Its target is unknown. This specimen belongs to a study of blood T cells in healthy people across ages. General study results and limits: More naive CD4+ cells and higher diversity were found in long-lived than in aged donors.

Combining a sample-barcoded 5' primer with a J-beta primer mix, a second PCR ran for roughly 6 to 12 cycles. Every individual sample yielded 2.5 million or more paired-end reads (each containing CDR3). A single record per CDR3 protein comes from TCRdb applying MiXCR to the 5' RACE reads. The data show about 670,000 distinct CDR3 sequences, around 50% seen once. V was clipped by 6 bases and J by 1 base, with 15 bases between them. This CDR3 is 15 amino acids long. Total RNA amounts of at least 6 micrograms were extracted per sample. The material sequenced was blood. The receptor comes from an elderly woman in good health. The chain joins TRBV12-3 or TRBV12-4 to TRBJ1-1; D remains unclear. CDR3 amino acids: CASSSPGGRNTEAFF. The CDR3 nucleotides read TGTGCCAGCAGCTCCCCGGGCGGGAGGAACACTGAAGCTTTCTTT.